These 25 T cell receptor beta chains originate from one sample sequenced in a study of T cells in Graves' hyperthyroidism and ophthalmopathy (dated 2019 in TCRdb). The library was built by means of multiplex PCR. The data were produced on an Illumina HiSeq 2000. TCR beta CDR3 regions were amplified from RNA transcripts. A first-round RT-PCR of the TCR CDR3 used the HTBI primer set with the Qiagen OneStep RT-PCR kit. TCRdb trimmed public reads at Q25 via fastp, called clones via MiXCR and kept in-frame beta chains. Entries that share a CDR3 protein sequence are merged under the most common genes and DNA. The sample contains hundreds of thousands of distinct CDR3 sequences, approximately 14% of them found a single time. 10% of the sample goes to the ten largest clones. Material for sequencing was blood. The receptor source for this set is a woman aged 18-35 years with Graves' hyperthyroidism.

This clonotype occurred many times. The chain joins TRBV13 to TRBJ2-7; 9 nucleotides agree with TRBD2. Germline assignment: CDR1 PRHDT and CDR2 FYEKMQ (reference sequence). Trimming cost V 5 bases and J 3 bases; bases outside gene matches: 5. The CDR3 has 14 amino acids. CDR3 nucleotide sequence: TGTGCCAGCAGCAGAGGACTAGCGAACTACGAGCAGTACTTC. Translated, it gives CASSRGLANYEQYF.

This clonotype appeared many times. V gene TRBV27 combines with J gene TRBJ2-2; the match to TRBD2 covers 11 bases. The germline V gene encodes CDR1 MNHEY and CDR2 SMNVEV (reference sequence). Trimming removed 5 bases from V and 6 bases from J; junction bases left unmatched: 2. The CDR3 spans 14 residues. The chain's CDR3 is CASSLAGGAGELFF. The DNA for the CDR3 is TGTGCCAGCAGTCTAGCGGGGGGCGCCGGGGAGCTGTTTTTT.

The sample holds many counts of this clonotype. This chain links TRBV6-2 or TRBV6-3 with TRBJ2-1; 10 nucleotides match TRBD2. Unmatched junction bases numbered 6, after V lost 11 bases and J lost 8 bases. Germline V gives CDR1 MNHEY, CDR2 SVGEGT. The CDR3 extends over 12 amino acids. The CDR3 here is CAAGTSVDEQFF. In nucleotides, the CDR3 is TGTGCCGCCGGGACTAGCGTGGATGAGCAGTTCTTC.

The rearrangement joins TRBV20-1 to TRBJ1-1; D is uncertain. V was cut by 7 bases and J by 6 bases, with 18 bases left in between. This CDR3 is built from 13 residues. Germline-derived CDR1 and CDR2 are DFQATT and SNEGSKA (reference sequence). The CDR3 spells CSGERSTLAEAFF. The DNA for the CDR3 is TGCAGTGGCGAACGTAGTACTCTCGCTGAAGCTTTCTTT.

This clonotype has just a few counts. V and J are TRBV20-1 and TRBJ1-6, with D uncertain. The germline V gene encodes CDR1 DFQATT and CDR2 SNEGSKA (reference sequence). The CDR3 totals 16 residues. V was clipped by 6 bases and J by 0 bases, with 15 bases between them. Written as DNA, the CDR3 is TGCAGTGCCCCTTCGGTGCAGAACTCCTATAATTCACCCCTCCACTTT. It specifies CSAPSVQNSYNSPLHF.

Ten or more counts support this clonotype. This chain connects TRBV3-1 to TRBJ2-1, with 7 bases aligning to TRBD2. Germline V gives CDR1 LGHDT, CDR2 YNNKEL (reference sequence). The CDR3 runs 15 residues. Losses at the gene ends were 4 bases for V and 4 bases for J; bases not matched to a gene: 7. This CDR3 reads CASSLLGGRYNEQFF. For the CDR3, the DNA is TGTGCCAGCAGCCTTCTTGGCGGGAGATACAATGAGCAGTTCTTC.

The CDR3 here is CASSQTSDSYEQYF. DNA of the CDR3: TGTGCCAGCAGCCAGACTAGCGACTCCTACGAGCAGTACTTC. The chain combines TRBV14 with TRBJ2-7; TRBD2 matches at 8 bases. Germline CDR1 SGHDN, CDR2 FVKESK. CDR3 length: 14 residues. V shed 3 bases, J shed 0 bases, and the junction held 1 base outside the gene matches.

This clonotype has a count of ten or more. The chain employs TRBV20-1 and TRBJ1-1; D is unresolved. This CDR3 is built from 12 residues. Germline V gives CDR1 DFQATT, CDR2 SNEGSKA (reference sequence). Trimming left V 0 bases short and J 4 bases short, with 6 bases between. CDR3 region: CSARDGLTEAFF. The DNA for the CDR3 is TGCAGTGCTAGAGATGGGCTCACTGAAGCTTTCTTT.

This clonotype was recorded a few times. CDR3 protein: CASSPKDEQYF. CDR3 sequence (DNA): TGTGCCAGTAGTCCCAAGGACGAGCAGTACTTC. The V gene is TRBV19, the J gene TRBJ2-7; the D is unclear. Germline CDR1 and CDR2: LNHDA and SQIVND (reference sequence). V was trimmed by 5 bases and J by 5 bases, leaving 7 bases between them. This CDR3 is built from 11 residues.

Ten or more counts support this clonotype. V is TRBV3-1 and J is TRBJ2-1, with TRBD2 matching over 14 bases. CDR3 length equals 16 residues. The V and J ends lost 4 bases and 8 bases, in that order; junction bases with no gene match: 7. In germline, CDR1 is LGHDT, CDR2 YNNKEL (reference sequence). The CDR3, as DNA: TGTGCCAGCAGCCTTGGGGGACTAGCGGGAGTTTATGAGCAGTTCTTC. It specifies CASSLGGLAGVYEQFF.

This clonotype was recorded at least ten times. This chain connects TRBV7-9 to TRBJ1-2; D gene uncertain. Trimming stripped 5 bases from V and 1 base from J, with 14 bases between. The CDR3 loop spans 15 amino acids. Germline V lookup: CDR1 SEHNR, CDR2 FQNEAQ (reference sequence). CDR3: CASSRTRTDNYGYTF. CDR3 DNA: TGTGCCAGCAGCCGTACCCGGACGGATAACTATGGCTACACCTTC.

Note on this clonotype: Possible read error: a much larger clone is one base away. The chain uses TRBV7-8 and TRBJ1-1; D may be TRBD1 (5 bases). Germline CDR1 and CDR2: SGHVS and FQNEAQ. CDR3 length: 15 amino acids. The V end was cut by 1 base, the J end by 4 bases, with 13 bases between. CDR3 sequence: CASSLGGDGSTEAFF. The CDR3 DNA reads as TGTGCCAGCAGCTTAGGCGGGGACGGGAGCACTGAAGCTTTCTTT.

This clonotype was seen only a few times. In DNA form, the CDR3 reads TGTGCCAGCAGTTTCGGTTGGGGGGCCGGGGGCACCGGGGAGCTGTTTTTT. Translation: CASSFGWGAGGTGELFF. The chain couples TRBV28 to TRBJ2-2; D could derive from TRBD1 or TRBD2 (6 bases each). Germline V lookup: CDR1 MDHEN, CDR2 SYDVKM. The CDR3 length is 17 residues. V lost 3 bases and J 4 bases, leaving 18 bases between the germline ends.

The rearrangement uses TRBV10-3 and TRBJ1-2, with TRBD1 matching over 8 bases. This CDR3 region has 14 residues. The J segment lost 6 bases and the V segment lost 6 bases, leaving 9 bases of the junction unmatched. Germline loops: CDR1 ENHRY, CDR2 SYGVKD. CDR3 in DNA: TGTGCCATCAGCGGGGCACAGGGGGTCGATGGCTACACCTTC. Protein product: CAISGAQGVDGYTF.

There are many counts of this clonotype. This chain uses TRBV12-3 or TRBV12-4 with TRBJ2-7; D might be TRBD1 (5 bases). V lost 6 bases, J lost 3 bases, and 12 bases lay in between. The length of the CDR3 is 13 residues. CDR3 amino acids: CASSLGQLYEQYF. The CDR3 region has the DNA TGTGCCAGCAGCCTCGGACAACTCTACGAGCAGTACTTC.

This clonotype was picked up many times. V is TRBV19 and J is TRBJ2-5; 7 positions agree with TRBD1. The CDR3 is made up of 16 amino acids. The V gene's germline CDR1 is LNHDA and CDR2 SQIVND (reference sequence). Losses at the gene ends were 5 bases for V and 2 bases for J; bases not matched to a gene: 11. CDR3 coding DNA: TGTGCCAGTAGTTCACACGAGGGGGCCCATCAAGAGACCCAGTACTTC. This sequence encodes CASSSHEGAHQETQYF.

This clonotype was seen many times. CDR3 DNA sequence: TGTGCCAGCAGCACGACCGGGGAAAACACTGAAGCTTTCTTT. Its protein product is CASSTTGENTEAFF. This rearrangement joins TRBV12-3 or TRBV12-4 to TRBJ1-1; no firm D call. V lost 6 bases to trimming and J lost 2 bases, with 13 bases between them. CDR3 length: 14 residues.

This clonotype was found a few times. CDR3: CASSGRRDEQYF. CDR3 nucleotide sequence: TGTGCCAGCAGCGGACGGAGGGACGAGCAGTACTTC. This chain connects TRBV13 to TRBJ2-7; possibly TRBD2 for D (6 bases). CDR1 PRHDT and CDR2 FYEKMQ come from the germline V gene (reference sequence). This CDR3 region has 12 residues. The V and J ends lost 5 bases and 5 bases respectively, with 10 bases between them.

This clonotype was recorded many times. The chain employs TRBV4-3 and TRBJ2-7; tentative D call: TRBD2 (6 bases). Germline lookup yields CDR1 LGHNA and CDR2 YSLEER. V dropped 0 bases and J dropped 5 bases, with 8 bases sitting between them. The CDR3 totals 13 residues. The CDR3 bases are TGCGCCAGCAGCCAAGATAGCGGCCACGAGCAGTACTTC. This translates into CASSQDSGHEQYF.

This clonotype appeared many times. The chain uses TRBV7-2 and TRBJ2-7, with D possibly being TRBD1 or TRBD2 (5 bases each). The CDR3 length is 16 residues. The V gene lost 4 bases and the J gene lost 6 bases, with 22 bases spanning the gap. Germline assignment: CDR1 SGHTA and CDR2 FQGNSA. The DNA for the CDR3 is TGTGCCAGCAGCTACAGCGACGGGACCTTCGGTGTCGAGCAGTACTTC. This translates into CASSYSDGTFGVEQYF.

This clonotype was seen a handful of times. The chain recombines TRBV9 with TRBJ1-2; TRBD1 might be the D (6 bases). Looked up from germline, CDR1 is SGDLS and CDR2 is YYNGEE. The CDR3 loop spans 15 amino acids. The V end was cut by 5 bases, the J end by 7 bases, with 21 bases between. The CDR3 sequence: CASRAGTRAAVGYTF. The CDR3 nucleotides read TGTGCCAGCAGGGCCGGGACAAGGGCGGCTGTTGGCTACACCTTC. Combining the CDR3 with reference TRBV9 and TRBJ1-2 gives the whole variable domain DSGVTQTPKHLITATGQRVTLRCSPRSGDLSVYWYQQSLDQGLQFLIQYYNGEERAKGNILERFSAQQFPDLHSELNLSSLELGDSALYFCASRAGTRAAVGYTFGSGTRLTVV.

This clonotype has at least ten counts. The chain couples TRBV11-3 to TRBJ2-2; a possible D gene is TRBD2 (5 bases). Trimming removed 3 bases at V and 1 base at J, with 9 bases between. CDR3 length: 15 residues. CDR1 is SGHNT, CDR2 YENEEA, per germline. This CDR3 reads CASSFSSENTGELFF. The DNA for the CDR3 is TGTGCCAGCAGCTTTAGTAGCGAGAACACCGGGGAGCTGTTTTTT. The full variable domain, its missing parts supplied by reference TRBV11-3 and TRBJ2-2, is EAGVVQSPRYKIIEKKQPVAFWCNPISGHNTLYWYLQNLGQGPELLIRYENEEAVDDSQLPKDRFSAERLKGVDSTLKIQPAELGDSAVYLCASSFSSENTGELFFGEGSRLTVL.

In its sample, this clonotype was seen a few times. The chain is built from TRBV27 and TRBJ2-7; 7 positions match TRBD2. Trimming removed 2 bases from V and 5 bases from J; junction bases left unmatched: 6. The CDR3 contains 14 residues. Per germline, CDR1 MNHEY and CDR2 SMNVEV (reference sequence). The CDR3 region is CASSLNQGLDEQYF. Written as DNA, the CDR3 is TGTGCCAGCAGTTTAAATCAAGGACTAGACGAGCAGTACTTC.

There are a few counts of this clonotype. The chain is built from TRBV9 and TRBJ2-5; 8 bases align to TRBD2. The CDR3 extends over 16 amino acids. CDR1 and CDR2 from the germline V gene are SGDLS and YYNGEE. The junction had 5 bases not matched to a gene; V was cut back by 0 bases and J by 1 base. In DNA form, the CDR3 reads TGTGCCAGCAGCGTAGGGGTTAGCGGGGCCCAAGAGACCCAGTACTTC. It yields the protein CASSVGVSGAQETQYF.

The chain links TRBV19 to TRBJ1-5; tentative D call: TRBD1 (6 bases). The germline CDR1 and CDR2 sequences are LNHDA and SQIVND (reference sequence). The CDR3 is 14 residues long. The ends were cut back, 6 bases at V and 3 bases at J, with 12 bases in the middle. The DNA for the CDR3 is TGTGCCAGTAGGGCAGGGGCTCCCAATCAGCCCCAGCATTTT. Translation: CASRAGAPNQPQHF.